One sample yielded the 32 T cell receptor beta chains listed below, sequenced in a study of long-term antiretroviral therapy in people with HIV. Runs used v3.0 of the immunoSEQ assay and were done at survey level. Profiled with immunoSEQ multiplex PCR; TCRdb holds only in-frame clones, not every one. The sample has about 30,000 clones, 78% seen once. The specimen was unsorted PBMCs, collected 1.5 years before starting antiretroviral therapy. These receptors originate from a man aged 18-30 years with HIV.

This clone was found once. The chain carries TRBV18 and TRBJ2-7; TRBD1 aligns across 10 bases. Looked up from germline, CDR1 is KGHSH and CDR2 is LQKENI. The CDR3 runs 15 residues. Trimming at V came to 3 bases and at J to 7 bases, leaving 9 bases not matched to a gene. The CDR3 DNA sequence: TGTGCCAGCTCACCCAACCGGGACAGGGGACTAGAGCAGTACTTC. The encoded protein is CASSPNRDRGLEQYF. The full variable domain, in which reference TRBV18 and TRBJ2-7 provide the parts outside the CDR3, is NAGVMQNPRHLVRRRGQEARLRCSPMKGHSHVYWYRQLPEEGLKFMVYLQKENIIDESGMPKERFSAEFPKEGPSILRIQQVVRGDSAAYFCASSPNRDRGLEQYFGPGTRLTVT.

The rearrangement uses TRBV12-5 and TRBJ2-1; D tentatively fits TRBD1 or TRBD2 (5 bases each). The CDR3 loop spans 13 amino acids. V lost 3 bases to trimming and J lost 7 bases, with 10 bases between them. In germline, CDR1 is LGHNT, CDR2 FRNRAP. The CDR3 bases are TGTGCTAGTGGTTTTGGGGGTAGGAATGAGCAGTTCTTC. It codes for CASGFGGRNEQFF.

This clone appeared a single time. This sequence joins TRBV19 and TRBJ2-7; TRBD1 matches 8 bases. This CDR3 comprises 14 residues. V shed 5 bases and J 3 bases; nucleotides not matched to a gene: 6. From germline, CDR1 is LNHDA and CDR2 SQIVND (reference sequence). DNA of the CDR3: TGTGCCAGTAGTCCGGGACAGGTAATCTACGAGCAGTACTTC. Amino acid sequence: CASSPGQVIYEQYF.

This chain uses TRBV20-1 with TRBJ2-1, with D uncertain. This CDR3 is 11 amino acids long. CDR1 DFQATT and CDR2 SNEGSKA come from the germline V gene (reference sequence). Trimming took off 6 bases at V and 2 bases at J, with 5 bases between the two ends. CDR3 loop: CSAPTYNEQFF. CDR3 DNA sequence: TGCAGTGCACCTACCTACAATGAGCAGTTCTTC.

V is TRBV29-1 and J is TRBJ2-7; TRBD2 matches 15 bases. Per germline, CDR1 SQVTM and CDR2 ANQGSEA. The J segment lost 5 bases and the V segment lost 4 bases, leaving 6 bases of the junction unmatched. The CDR3 has 15 residues. The CDR3 spells CSVGVGLAGGNEQYF. The CDR3 DNA reads TGCAGCGTTGGCGTGGGACTAGCGGGGGGCAACGAGCAGTACTTC.

The rearrangement uses TRBV27 and TRBJ1-1; D is possibly TRBD1 (6 bases). The CDR3 spans 14 residues. The V gene lost 5 bases and the J gene lost 1 base, with 11 bases spanning the gap. The germline V gene encodes CDR1 MNHEY and CDR2 SMNVEV (reference sequence). CDR3 residues: CASSPAQGNTEAFF. DNA for the CDR3: TGTGCCAGCAGTCCAGCACAGGGGAACACTGAAGCTTTCTTT.

The chain joins TRBV4-1 to TRBJ2-7; tentative D call: TRBD2 (5 bases). Germline lookup yields CDR1 MGHRA and CDR2 YSYEKL. V lost 0 bases and J lost 4, with 10 bases in between. CDR3 length: 14 residues. CDR3 protein: CASSQEGAGYEQYF. For the CDR3, the DNA is TGCGCCAGCAGCCAAGAAGGCGCGGGTTACGAGCAGTACTTC.

The V gene is TRBV5-6, the J gene TRBJ1-1; D is uncertain. Germline V gene sequence: CDR1 SGHDT, CDR2 YYEEEE. V was shortened by 2 bases and J by 6 bases, with 11 bases between the two germline ends. The CDR3 is 13 amino acids. The CDR3 bases are TGTGCCAGCAGCTTTGGAGGACGGGCTGAAGCTTTCTTT. Its translation: CASSFGGRAEAFF.

V and J are TRBV5-1 and TRBJ2-3; 14 bases are a match to TRBD2. This CDR3 region has 16 residues. The germline CDR1 and CDR2 sequences are SGHRS and YFSETQ. V gave up 4 bases and J gave up 3 bases; unmatched junction bases: 4. For the CDR3, the DNA is TGCGCCAGCAGCGCCCGACTAGCGGGAGGGACAGATACGCAGTATTTT. Protein sequence: CASSARLAGGTDTQYF.

The gene calls are TRBV4-3 and TRBJ2-7, with 10 bases aligning to TRBD2. This CDR3 spans 16 amino acids. The trim removed 0 bases at V and 0 bases at J, leaving 2 bases unmatched. The V gene's germline CDR1 is LGHNA and CDR2 YSLEER. The CDR3 here is CASSQDSGRPSYEQYF. The CDR3 region has the DNA TGCGCCAGCAGCCAAGATAGCGGGAGGCCCTCCTACGAGCAGTACTTC.

This clone was seen a single time. This sequence joins TRBV25-1 and TRBJ1-4; D is unclear. The V end lost 3 bases, the J end lost 5 bases, and 10 bases lay between the germline ends. Germline CDR1 MGHDK, CDR2 SYGVNS. The CDR3 totals 14 residues. The CDR3 spells CASSEIAGNEKLFF. The CDR3 DNA sequence: TGTGCCAGCAGTGAGATTGCCGGCAATGAAAAACTGTTTTTT.

The V and J genes are TRBV5-3 and TRBJ1-5, with 10 bases that match TRBD1. TRBV5-3 carries the ORF label, with uncertain function. The CDR3 has 18 residues. The trim removed 3 bases at V and 2 bases at J, leaving 11 bases unmatched. CDR3 bases: TGTGCCAGAAGCTACTCGAGGACAGGGGGTTGGCGCAATCAGCCCCAGCATTTT. It translates to CARSYSRTGGWRNQPQHF.

The CDR3 DNA is TGTGCCAGCAGCCGATTCCTGATTAGTGGTGAAGCTTTCTTT. Its translation is CASSRFLISGEAFF. This sequence joins TRBV7-2 and TRBJ1-1, with D uncertain. CDR1 SGHTA and CDR2 FQGNSA come from the germline V gene. The CDR3 is 14 amino acids. V was trimmed by 5 bases and J by 7 bases, leaving 17 bases between them.

This clone was seen once. The chain couples TRBV5-5 to TRBJ2-7; 7 nucleotides line up with TRBD2. CDR1 is SGHKS and CDR2 is YYEKEE in the germline V gene (reference sequence). This CDR3 is 15 amino acids long. The ends lost 4 bases at V and 3 bases at J; junction bases unmatched: 10. In nucleotides, the CDR3 is TGTGCCAGCAGCATAGCGGGCTATGGAGACTACGAGCAGTACTTC. Its protein is CASSIAGYGDYEQYF.

The rearrangement links TRBV7-9 to TRBJ2-5, with 7 bases that match TRBD2. The CDR3 runs to 15 residues. Germline loops: CDR1 SEHNR, CDR2 FQNEAQ (reference sequence). V shed 4 bases and J 1 base; nucleotides not matched to a gene: 6. The CDR3 sequence is CASSSLAEFQETQYF. The CDR3 region has the DNA TGTGCCAGCAGCTCGCTAGCGGAGTTCCAAGAGACCCAGTACTTC.

This chain joins TRBV5-3 and TRBJ1-4, with a possible D match to TRBD1 (5 bases). TRBV5-3 is marked as an open reading frame, function uncertain. Deletions cut 3 bases from V and 2 bases from J, with 17 bases between. This CDR3 has 17 amino acids. CDR3 sequence reads: CARSSGYRQQTNEKLFF. In nucleotides, the CDR3 is TGTGCCAGAAGCTCGGGGTACCGACAGCAGACTAATGAAAAACTGTTTTTT.

V gene TRBV29-1 combines with J gene TRBJ2-1; 11 bases agree with TRBD2. Trimming removed 6 bases from V and 5 bases from J; junction bases left unmatched: 6. Germline V gene data show CDR1 as SQVTM and CDR2 as ANQGSEA. CDR3 length: 14 residues. CDR3 protein: CSVPRLAGNNEQFF. The CDR3 DNA sequence: TGCAGCGTACCAAGACTAGCGGGGAACAATGAGCAGTTCTTC.

The chain combines TRBV11-2 with TRBJ2-4, with D possibly being TRBD2 (6 bases). In germline, CDR1 is SGHAT, CDR2 FQNNGV. This CDR3 region has 17 residues. V was pared by 0 bases and J by 3 bases, with 15 bases between. In nucleotides, the CDR3 is TGTGCCAGCAGCTTAGATTTGCCCGGGCGGGGCAAAAACATTCAGTACTTC. This sequence encodes CASSLDLPGRGKNIQYF.

The chain combines TRBV28 with TRBJ2-7, with D tentatively TRBD2 (6 bases). The CDR3 length is 15 residues. Trimming stripped 6 bases from V and 3 bases from J, with 18 bases between. Per germline, CDR1 MDHEN and CDR2 SYDVKM. CDR3 coding DNA: TGTGCCAGCAGCCGGATACTAGCCCCCTACTACGAGCAGTACTTC. Amino acid sequence: CASSRILAPYYEQYF.

The chain links TRBV11-2 to TRBJ2-1, with D possibly TRBD2 on 5 matching bases. Germline CDR1 SGHAT, CDR2 FQNNGV. This CDR3 contains 12 residues. The V gene lost 5 bases and the J gene lost 7 bases, with 9 bases spanning the gap. Here the CDR3 DNA reads TGTGCCAGCAGCACCCGGGAAAATGAGCAGTTCTTC. It translates to CASSTRENEQFF.

J is TRBJ2-3 and V is TRBV9; 10 bases map to TRBD2. V trimming: 0 bases; J trimming: 2 bases; junction bases outside the gene matches: 6. Germline V CDR1 and CDR2: SGDLS, YYNGEE. This CDR3 contains 17 residues. CDR3 sequence reads: CASSVGRGLAVTDTQYF. The CDR3 coding sequence is TGTGCCAGCAGCGTAGGGAGAGGACTAGCGGTCACAGATACGCAGTATTTT. Full variable domain (missing parts from reference TRBV9 and TRBJ2-3): DSGVTQTPKHLITATGQRVTLRCSPRSGDLSVYWYQQSLDQGLQFLIQYYNGEERAKGNILERFSAQQFPDLHSELNLSSLELGDSALYFCASSVGRGLAVTDTQYFGPGTRLTVL.

The chain carries TRBV28 and TRBJ2-4; D not certain. V was cut by 6 bases and J by 0 bases, with 12 bases left in between. Germline loops: CDR1 MDHEN, CDR2 SYDVKM. This CDR3 contains 15 residues. CDR3 region: CASSLTFLAKNIQYF. In DNA, the CDR3 is TGTGCCAGCAGCTTGACTTTCTTAGCCAAAAACATTCAGTACTTC.

The chain employs TRBV7-9 and TRBJ2-7; the match to TRBD2 covers 10 bases. Trimming took 3 bases from V and 2 from J; bases not matched to a gene: 4. CDR3 length: 15 amino acids. Germline V gene data show CDR1 as SEHNR and CDR2 as FQNEAQ (reference sequence). This chain's CDR3 is CASSFGTSATYEQYF. CDR3 sequence (DNA): TGTGCCAGCAGCTTCGGGACTAGCGCCACCTACGAGCAGTACTTC. Based on the CDR3 plus reference TRBV7-9 and TRBJ2-7, the full variable domain is DTGVSQNPRHKITKRGQNVTFRCDPISEHNRLYWYRQTLGQGPEFLTYFQNEAQLEKSRLLSDRFSAERPKGSFSTLEIQRTEQGDSAMYLCASSFGTSATYEQYFGPGTRLTVT.

The CDR3 spells CASSPPTGSTEAFF. The CDR3 coding sequence is TGTGCCAGCTCACCACCGACAGGTTCCACTGAAGCTTTCTTT. V is TRBV18 and J is TRBJ1-1; possibly TRBD1 for D (6 bases). The CDR3 spans 14 residues. Germline V gene sequence: CDR1 KGHSH, CDR2 LQKENI. The V end lost 0 bases, the J end lost 4 bases, and 9 bases lay between the germline ends. Complete variable domain (other parts from reference TRBV18 and TRBJ1-1): NAGVMQNPRHLVRRRGQEARLRCSPMKGHSHVYWYRQLPEEGLKFMVYLQKENIIDESGMPKERFSAEFPKEGPSILRIQQVVRGDSAAYFCASSPPTGSTEAFFGQGTRLTVV.

The V call is TRBV7-9, the J call TRBJ2-7; D ambiguous. V was clipped by 1 base and J by 8 bases, with 18 bases between them. The CDR3 runs to 15 residues. Germline CDR1 SEHNR, CDR2 FQNEAQ (reference sequence). DNA for the CDR3: TGTGCCAGCAGCTTAGACCGGGTAGGCCCCCTCCAGCAGTACTTC. Translating it yields CASSLDRVGPLQQYF.

This clone was recorded only once. This chain connects TRBV19 to TRBJ1-5; the match to TRBD1 covers 7 bases. Per the germline V gene, CDR1 is LNHDA and CDR2 is SQIVND (reference sequence). The CDR3 loop spans 14 amino acids. The J segment lost 3 bases and the V segment lost 9 bases, leaving 8 bases of the junction unmatched. CDR3 loop: CASRKGQNNQPQHF. The CDR3, as DNA: TGTGCCAGCCGTAAGGGACAGAACAATCAGCCCCAGCATTTT.

This clone appeared once. V usage is TRBV5-6 and J usage is TRBJ2-1; 8 bases agree with TRBD2. V was pared by 4 bases and J by 7 bases, with 13 bases of the junction left unmatched. The CDR3 is made up of 16 amino acids. Germline V gene data show CDR1 as SGHDT and CDR2 as YYEEEE. The CDR3 sequence is CASSRRLAGYSNEQFF. The CDR3 DNA is TGTGCCAGCAGCCGAAGGTTAGCGGGATACAGTAATGAGCAGTTCTTC.

The gene calls are TRBV6-5 and TRBJ1-2; TRBD1 matches at 7 bases. The CDR3 runs to 15 residues. The V gene's germline CDR1 is MNHEY and CDR2 SVGAGI. V lost 2 bases, J lost 5 bases, and 8 bases stayed unmatched. In DNA form, the CDR3 reads TGTGCCAGCAGTTACGGGGCAGGGGGTGGTTATGGCTACACCTTC. It yields the protein CASSYGAGGGYGYTF.

The V gene is TRBV9, the J gene TRBJ2-2; no clear D. The V gene lost 4 bases and the J gene lost 4 bases, with 17 bases spanning the gap. The CDR3 has 16 amino acids. Germline loops: CDR1 SGDLS, CDR2 YYNGEE. The DNA for the CDR3 is TGTGCCAGCAGCCCCGCCAGCCGGGCGCTCACCGGGGAGCTGTTTTTT. Its protein product is CASSPASRALTGELFF.

The rearrangement uses TRBV5-1 and TRBJ1-1; no definite D call. The CDR3 is 14 amino acids. Per the germline V gene, CDR1 is SGHRS and CDR2 is YFSETQ. V lost 3 bases to trimming and J lost 4 bases, with 13 bases between them. The CDR3 here is CASSSTGWGTEAFF. In DNA form, the CDR3 reads TGCGCCAGCAGCTCTACGGGGTGGGGCACTGAAGCTTTCTTT.

J is TRBJ1-2 and V is TRBV29-1; weak D call: TRBD1 (5 bases). Trimming left V 7 bases short and J 2 bases short, with 17 bases between. The CDR3 contains 14 residues. Germline CDR1 is SQVTM and CDR2 is ANQGSEA. DNA for the CDR3: TGCAGCGCCCCCGTAGGGGAGGAGAACTATGGCTACACCTTC. Encoded protein: CSAPVGEENYGYTF.

The chain has TRBV5-4 and TRBJ2-5; 8 bases match TRBD1. The CDR3 runs 14 residues. Germline assignment: CDR1 SGHNT and CDR2 YYREEE (reference sequence). The junction had 4 bases not matched to a gene; V was cut back by 4 bases and J by 2 bases. CDR3: CASSIGQGQETQYF. For the CDR3, the DNA is TGTGCCAGCAGCATTGGACAGGGACAAGAGACCCAGTACTTC.